A selection of T cell receptor beta chains follows, all from one sample in a study of blood T cell repertoires in COVID-19. Sequenced by immunoSEQ multiplex PCR; TCRdb stores in-frame clones only, minus some. The sample records about 350,000 clones, approximately 89% being singletons. Sequenced input: peripheral blood. The receptors originated from a woman aged 55-75 years with COVID-19, enrolled during active disease. CDR3s leave out the opening cysteine and the closing phenylalanine or tryptophan. Each record gives: V gene, J gene, CDR3 length, CDR3 protein.

TRBV30	TRBJ1-6	12	AWSAGTDNSPLH
TRBV10-3	TRBJ1-2	12	AISEEGDLGGYT
TRBV9	TRBJ2-1	13	ASSPKASGGNEQF
TRBV6-4	TRBJ2-1	11	ASSGQGSNEQF
TRBV24-1	TRBJ1-1	13	ATRRTGGTNTEAF
TRBV7-9	TRBJ2-7	13	ASSFSAGGYYEQY
TRBV5-1	TRBJ1-1	12	ASSLVGGGTEAF
TRBV10-1	TRBJ1-6	12	ASSLSSYNSPLH
TRBV19	TRBJ1-1	11	ASHLGGSTEAF
TRBV19	TRBJ1-2	12	ASTPSGASYGYT
TRBV6-5	TRBJ2-5	13	ASSYSIGGRETQY
TRBV5-5	TRBJ2-7	13	ASSFLGDTEYEQY
TRBV2	TRBJ1-3	12	ASSPGGFGNTIY
TRBV3-1/TRBV3-2	TRBJ1-3	12	ASSRGGSGNTIY
TRBV9	TRBJ1-2	13	ASSPQLRGSYGYT
TRBV12-3/TRBV12-4	TRBJ1-2	11	ASSPDGLGGYT
TRBV5-1	TRBJ1-3	12	ASSLLGNRNTIY
TRBV5-6	TRBJ1-5	13	ASSLATGGNQPQH
TRBV2	TRBJ2-2	14	ASSGGLAGGTGELF
TRBV30	TRBJ2-3	12	AWSPRQTTDTQY
TRBV9	TRBJ2-5	12	ASSPRGGGETQY
TRBV25-1	TRBJ1-1	12	ASSVDRVRGKAF